The 30 T cell receptor beta chains below all came from one sample that was sequenced in a study of human T cells and chemical hapten exposure. TCRdb analysed the RACE reads with MiXCR anew, one entry per CDR3 protein. The sample contains about 30,000 distinct CDR3 sequences, approximately 10% of which appear only once. The time point here: pre-sensitization, week 0. Noted treatment: therapeutic diphenylcyclopropenone sensitization with weekly scalp DPC. The study extracted total RNA from unfractionated whole blood. The sequencing here drew on whole blood, taken in connection with sensitization to the hapten diphenylcyclopropenone (DPC). The receptors were gathered from a man aged 50 to 60 with alopecia areata. Some clones in this sample may be carry-over from other donors' samples.

This clonotype was counted only a few times. This chain connects TRBV10-3 to TRBJ1-1, with D perhaps matching TRBD1 (6 bases). Germline lookup yields CDR1 ENHRY and CDR2 SYGVKD. There are 14 residues in the CDR3. V lost 3 bases to trimming and J lost 1 base, with 9 bases between them. CDR3: CAISDRGQNTEAFF. The CDR3 DNA reads as TGTGCCATCAGTGACAGGGGTCAGAACACTGAAGCTTTCTTT.

Judged by abundance, this clonotype is medium-sized (0.01 to 0.1%). The chain links TRBV7-9 to TRBJ2-7; 10 bases agree with TRBD2. V lost 3 bases, J lost 8 bases, and 7 bases stayed unmatched. This CDR3 has 14 amino acids. From germline, CDR1 is SEHNR and CDR2 FQNEAQ (reference sequence). CDR3 in amino acids: CASSFLAGDAQQYF. The DNA of the CDR3 is TGTGCCAGCAGCTTCCTAGCGGGGGATGCCCAGCAGTACTTC.

This clonotype showed up many times. The V call is TRBV7-9, the J call TRBJ2-5; perhaps TRBD1 as D (6 bases). The ends were cut back, 1 base at V and 4 bases at J, with 10 bases in the middle. This CDR3 contains 14 residues. The germline V gene encodes CDR1 SEHNR and CDR2 FQNEAQ (reference sequence). CDR3 DNA: TGTGCCAGCAGCTTAGGGGACACTCGAGAGACCCAGTACTTC. As protein: CASSLGDTRETQYF.

This clonotype was found a few times. This sequence joins TRBV12-3 or TRBV12-4 and TRBJ1-5; TRBD1 matches at 8 bases. V trimming: 5 bases; J trimming: 4 bases; junction bases outside the gene matches: 4. There are 14 residues in the CDR3. The CDR3 bases are TGTGCCAGCAGTGATACAGGGGGGAATCAGCCCCAGCATTTT. This translates into CASSDTGGNQPQHF.

V and J are TRBV10-3 and TRBJ1-6; no definite D call. Germline V gene sequence: CDR1 ENHRY, CDR2 SYGVKD. The CDR3 sequence is 14 residues long. Trimming shortened V by 3 bases and J by 8 bases, and 11 bases separated the two germline ends. CDR3 sequence: CAISETDQHSPLHF. Written as DNA, the CDR3 is TGTGCCATCAGTGAAACAGACCAGCATTCACCCCTCCACTTT.

To note about this clonotype: A read error may be the cause here, since a much bigger clone is one base away. V gene TRBV6-2 or TRBV6-3 combines with J gene TRBJ2-2, with 7 positions matching TRBD1. Germline V CDR1 and CDR2: MNHEY, SVGEGT. The CDR3 runs to 15 residues. J was trimmed by 4 bases and V by 6 bases; bases with no gene match: 8. CDR3: CASSSGTDSTGELFF. CDR3 nucleotides: TGTGCCAGCAGCTCCGGGACAGATAGCACCGGGGAGCTGTTTTTT.

This clonotype came up many times. This rearrangement joins TRBV20-1 to TRBJ1-6; D gene ambiguous. Trimming stripped 3 bases from V and 4 bases from J, with 13 bases between. The CDR3 is 15 amino acids. Per the germline V gene, CDR1 is DFQATT and CDR2 is SNEGSKA (reference sequence). In nucleotides, the CDR3 is TGCAGTGCTAGCTCCGGGAATACGTATAATTCACCCCTCCACTTT. Its protein product is CSASSGNTYNSPLHF.

This clonotype was detected ten times or more. The chain combines TRBV20-1 with TRBJ1-1, with no clear D. This CDR3 spans 13 amino acids. Germline-derived CDR1 and CDR2 are DFQATT and SNEGSKA (reference sequence). Trimming stripped 7 bases from V and 2 bases from J, with 14 bases between. For the CDR3, the DNA is TGCAGTGGCCCGCTCTCCTATAACACTGAAGCTTTCTTT. Translation: CSGPLSYNTEAFF.

This clonotype was detected a few times. V usage is TRBV29-1 and J usage is TRBJ2-3; D call uncertain. The CDR3 is 12 residues long. Germline V gives CDR1 SQVTM, CDR2 ANQGSEA. V lost 1 base to trimming and J lost 6 bases, with 8 bases between them. The CDR3 nucleotides are TGCAGCGTTGAAGGGACCGCCGATACGCAGTATTTT. Translating gives CSVEGTADTQYF.

The chain has TRBV29-1 and TRBJ1-2; 8 bases map to TRBD1. From germline, CDR1 is SQVTM and CDR2 ANQGSEA. V shed 6 bases, J shed 7 bases, and the junction held 4 bases outside the gene matches. This CDR3 is built from 11 residues. CDR3 sequence reads: CSVGQGFGYTF. CDR3 DNA sequence: TGCAGCGTAGGACAGGGCTTTGGCTACACCTTC. Full variable domain (rest looked up from reference TRBV29-1 and TRBJ1-2): SAVISQKPSRDICQRGTSLTIQCQVDSQVTMMFWYRQQPGQSLTLIATANQGSEATYESGFVIDKFPISRPNLTFSTLTVSNMSPEDSSIYLCSVGQGFGYTFGSGTRLTVV.

The sample holds many counts of this clonotype. The V gene is TRBV7-9, the J gene TRBJ2-3, with D possibly matching TRBD2 (5 bases). Trimming pared 5 bases from V and 1 base from J, leaving 16 bases between. The CDR3 consists of 16 residues. The germline gives CDR1 SEHNR, CDR2 FQNEAQ (reference sequence). CDR3 residues: CASSPMEEVGTDTQYF. For the CDR3, the DNA is TGTGCCAGCAGCCCAATGGAGGAGGTGGGCACAGATACGCAGTATTTT. Filled out from reference TRBV7-9 and TRBJ2-3, the complete variable domain reads DTGVSQNPRHKITKRGQNVTFRCDPISEHNRLYWYRQTLGQGPEFLTYFQNEAQLEKSRLLSDRFSAERPKGSFSTLEIQRTEQGDSAMYLCASSPMEEVGTDTQYFGPGTRLTVL.

This clonotype was detected many times. The chain carries TRBV20-1 and TRBJ2-3, with D perhaps assigned TRBD1 or TRBD2 (5 bases each). V was clipped by 1 base and J by 3 bases, with 17 bases between them. Germline CDR1 reads DFQATT; CDR2 reads SNEGSKA (reference sequence). This CDR3 region has 16 residues. As DNA, the CDR3 is TGCAGTGCTAGAGCCGTACGGGGACGTCTGACAGATACGCAGTATTTT. Amino acid sequence: CSARAVRGRLTDTQYF.

Many counts were recorded for this clonotype. This chain connects TRBV7-3 to TRBJ2-3, with 12 bases identical to TRBD2. V gave up 5 bases and J gave up 4 bases; unmatched junction bases: 7. The CDR3 spans 16 residues. The germline gives CDR1 SGHTA, CDR2 FQGTGA. The chain's CDR3 is CASSPGASGRADTQYF. In nucleotides, the CDR3 is TGTGCCAGCAGCCCCGGGGCTAGCGGGAGGGCAGATACGCAGTATTTT.

This clonotype has a count of ten or more. J is TRBJ1-3 and V is TRBV6-1; D is undetermined. Trimming pared 10 bases from V and 2 bases from J, leaving 12 bases between. This CDR3 comprises 13 residues. CDR1 is MNHNS and CDR2 is SASEGT in the germline V gene. The CDR3 is CATTESTGNTIYF. In nucleotides, the CDR3 is TGTGCCACCACAGAGTCCACTGGAAACACCATATATTTT.

The chain recombines TRBV28 with TRBJ2-7, with TRBD1 matching over 9 bases. With 6 bases clipped from V and 6 bases from J, the junction kept 18 bases outside the gene matches. The germline gives CDR1 MDHEN, CDR2 SYDVKM. The CDR3 totals 17 residues. In DNA, the CDR3 is TGTGCCAGCAGAGGACCACAGGGGGCGCGATCTAGGATCGAGCAGTACTTC. This sequence encodes CASRGPQGARSRIEQYF.

This clonotype turned up a few times. The chain joins TRBV9 to TRBJ2-3, with D unresolved. Trimming stripped 0 bases from V and 2 bases from J, with 10 bases between. CDR3 length: 15 amino acids. Per germline, CDR1 SGDLS and CDR2 YYNGEE. The chain's CDR3 is CASSVEIGYTDTQYF. CDR3 in DNA: TGTGCCAGCAGCGTAGAAATCGGGTACACAGATACGCAGTATTTT.

This clonotype was found a few times. The V call is TRBV2, the J call TRBJ2-5; 9 positions match TRBD2. Germline values: CDR1 SNHLY, CDR2 FYNNEI. V lost 4 bases to trimming and J lost 1 base; unmatched junction nucleotides: 4. This CDR3 has 15 amino acids. The CDR3 coding sequence is TGTGCCAGCAGTGTTTTTAGCGGGGGCCAAGAGACCCAGTACTTC. This sequence encodes CASSVFSGGQETQYF.

This clonotype has at least ten counts. The rearrangement links TRBV12-3 or TRBV12-4 to TRBJ1-1, with D maybe TRBD1 (5 bases). This CDR3 contains 14 residues. The ends were cut back, 6 bases at V and 1 base at J, with 12 bases in the middle. CDR3 in amino acids: CASSRDTGNTEAFF. CDR3 nucleotide sequence: TGTGCCAGCAGCCGAGACACAGGGAACACTGAAGCTTTCTTT.

At least ten counts were recorded for this clonotype. The chain uses TRBV28 and TRBJ2-7; either TRBD1 or TRBD2 may fit D (5 bases each). Germline CDR1 is MDHEN and CDR2 is SYDVKM. The CDR3 length is 14 residues. The germline V and J ends were trimmed by 2 bases and 2 bases, with 10 bases remaining between them. CDR3 nucleotides: TGTGCCAGCAGTTTAGGGGGAATTACCTACGAGCAGTACTTC. This codes for CASSLGGITYEQYF.

The chain employs TRBV6-5 and TRBJ1-6, with D unclear. In germline, CDR1 is MNHEY, CDR2 SVGAGI. V was cut by 10 bases and J by 10 bases, with 11 bases left in between. This CDR3 comprises 11 residues. The CDR3 sequence: CATNRSSPLHF. The CDR3 DNA sequence: TGTGCCACCAACCGGAGCTCACCCCTCCACTTT.

This clonotype was found many times. The V and J genes are TRBV10-3 and TRBJ2-3, with TRBD2 matching 7 bases. Germline CDR1 is ENHRY and CDR2 is SYGVKD. The CDR3 has 18 residues. The J segment lost 6 bases and the V segment lost 0 bases, leaving 15 bases of the junction unmatched. CDR3 bases: TGTGCCATCAGTGAGTCGAGGGGTCTAGCGGCCCTTTCGGATACGCAGTATTTT. Amino acids: CAISESRGLAALSDTQYF.

This clonotype showed up many times. This rearrangement joins TRBV25-1 to TRBJ2-5; 9 nucleotides line up with TRBD2. Trimming cost V 0 bases and J 5 bases; bases outside gene matches: 4. The CDR3 contains 15 residues. Germline CDR1 MGHDK, CDR2 SYGVNS. CDR3 loop: CASSEYAGGPETQYF. The CDR3 nucleotides read TGTGCCAGCAGTGAATACGCGGGAGGGCCGGAGACCCAGTACTTC.

The chain combines TRBV28 with TRBJ1-2; D gene uncertain. The V and J ends lost 0 bases and 5 bases respectively, with 7 bases between them. The CDR3 has 13 amino acids. In germline, CDR1 is MDHEN, CDR2 SYDVKM. The chain's CDR3 is CASSLWFQYGYTF. In nucleotides, the CDR3 is TGTGCCAGCAGTTTATGGTTTCAATATGGCTACACCTTC.

In its sample, this clonotype was seen many times. The chain links TRBV2 to TRBJ1-1; D uncertain. Germline assignment: CDR1 SNHLY and CDR2 FYNNEI. This CDR3 region has 12 residues. Trimming took off 5 bases at V and 5 bases at J, with 9 bases between the two ends. This CDR3 reads CASSPGGTEAFF. The DNA of the CDR3 is TGTGCCAGCAGTCCAGGCGGGACTGAAGCTTTCTTT.

This clonotype occurred a few times. The chain has TRBV12-3 or TRBV12-4 and TRBJ1-5; D not certain. Trimming took off 3 bases at V and 5 bases at J, with 8 bases between the two ends. This CDR3 comprises 13 residues. CDR3 sequence: CASSLAVDQPQHF. The DNA of the CDR3 is TGTGCCAGCAGTTTGGCAGTAGATCAGCCCCAGCATTTT.

This clonotype was picked up many times. This chain joins TRBV16 and TRBJ2-7; D ambiguous. V lost 1 base and J lost 1, with 11 bases in between. The CDR3 spans 15 residues. Germline CDR1 is KGHSY and CDR2 is FQNENV. CDR3 sequence (DNA): TGTGCCAGCAGCCAATTTTACAGACAATCCTACGAGCAGTACTTC. It specifies CASSQFYRQSYEQYF.

This clonotype was found many times. The V call is TRBV28, the J call TRBJ2-1; weak D call: TRBD2 (5 bases). The CDR3 is made up of 16 amino acids. CDR1 is MDHEN and CDR2 is SYDVKM in the germline V gene. V lost 5 bases to trimming and J lost 8 bases, with 22 bases between them. The CDR3 protein is CASSALLATGRDEQFF. DNA for the CDR3: TGTGCCAGCAGTGCCTTGCTAGCCACGGGTCGAGATGAGCAGTTCTTC.

This clonotype has ten or more counts. This sequence joins TRBV12-3 or TRBV12-4 and TRBJ2-7; D is possibly TRBD2 (6 bases). Deletions cut 4 bases from V and 1 base from J, with 20 bases between. This CDR3 is 17 amino acids long. The CDR3 spells CASSSGGDFTPSYEQYF. Here the CDR3 DNA reads TGTGCCAGCAGTTCCGGAGGGGACTTTACACCATCCTACGAGCAGTACTTC.

The V and J genes are TRBV7-2 and TRBJ2-7; 7 positions agree with TRBD1. This CDR3 is 14 amino acids long. Germline CDR1 is SGHTA and CDR2 is FQGNSA. The V segment lost 6 bases and the J segment 4 bases; nucleotides outside the gene matches: 9. CDR3: CASSYMGQRYEQYF. CDR3 nucleotide sequence: TGTGCCAGCAGTTACATGGGACAGCGATACGAGCAGTACTTC. The full variable domain, with the rest looked up from reference TRBV7-2 and TRBJ2-7, is GAGVSQSPSNKVTEKGKDVELRCDPISGHTALYWYRQSLGQGLEFLIYFQGNSAPDKSGLPSDRFSAERTGGSVSTLTIQRTQQEDSAVYLCASSYMGQRYEQYFGPGTRLTVT.

Many counts were recorded for this clonotype. The genes are TRBV5-1 and TRBJ2-2; D unresolved. Trimming shortened V by 4 bases and J by 7 bases, and 11 bases separated the two germline ends. CDR3 length equals 13 residues. CDR1 is SGHRS, CDR2 YFSETQ, per germline. In DNA form, the CDR3 reads TGCGCCAGCAGCGAACGGGTCGGCGGGGAGCTGTTTTTT. It specifies CASSERVGGELFF. Together with reference TRBV5-1 and TRBJ2-2, the CDR3 gives the full variable domain: KAGVTQTPRYLIKTRGQQVTLSCSPISGHRSVSWYQQTPGQGLQFLFEYFSETQRNKGNFPGRFSGRQFSNSRSEMNVSTLELGDSALYLCASSERVGGELFFGEGSRLTVL.